This T cell receptor beta chain was captured by sequencing in a study of response to subunit inactivated influenza vaccine. Broader study findings: The authors put forward the suggestion that each seasonal influenza vaccination may bring in only a limited number of new T cells.

CDR1 and CDR2 (germline): MDHEN, SYDVKM. This CDR3 contains 12 residues. Trimming pared 3 bases from V and 2 bases from J, leaving 5 bases between. Of note for this clonotype: Its target is not known.

A single record per CDR3 protein comes from TCRdb applying MiXCR to the RT-PCR reads. This sample has almost 600,000 distinct CDR3 sequences, with 13% to 15% found just once. Here the sequenced sample was PBMCs from blood, taken 11 to 12 days after vaccination. The receptor comes from a man aged 50 or older who received an inactivated influenza vaccine. V usage is TRBV28 and J usage is TRBJ2-7; D gene unclear. The CDR3 DNA reads as TGTGCCAGCAGTTTTTTCGCCTACGAGCAGTACTTC. This translates into CASSFFAYEQYF.